These T cell receptor beta chains were read from a single sample in a study of graft-versus-host responses after intestinal transplantation. The repertoire was sequenced with immunoSEQ multiplex PCR; TCRdb's copy has only in-frame clones and lacks some. In the table there are roughly 16,000 clones, roughly 83% of which are singletons. The sequenced sample was ileum tissue, obtained just under 600 days after intestinal transplantation. The source is a human patient who received an intestinal transplant, so some T cells may come from the graft donor. Both conserved end residues are part of each CDR3. A D gene is named only where the DNA matches it firmly. Only some rows state a clone size, as once, few, many or a class for expanded clones.

j_gene | d_gene | abundance | v_gene | len | CDR3aa | CDR3nt
TRBJ1-2 | - | - | TRBV19 | 13 | CASATPTGYGYTF | TGTGCCAGCGCGACCCCGACAGGCTATGGCTACACCTTC
TRBJ1-1 | - | - | TRBV18 | 16 | CASSPRNRRVNTEAFF | TGTGCCAGCTCACCACGGAACAGGCGAGTGAACACTGAAGCTTTCTTT
TRBJ1-2 | - | once | TRBV20-1 | 11 | CSATGQRGYTF | TGCAGTGCTACAGGACAGCGGGGCTACACCTTC
TRBJ1-2 | TRBD1 | - | TRBV7-9 | 16 | CASSLSYRGPSYGYTF | TGTGCCAGCAGCTTATCTTACAGGGGGCCTAGCTATGGCTACACCTTC
TRBJ1-5 | - | - | TRBV19 | 14 | CASTLPASNQPQHF | TGTGCCAGTACCCTCCCGGCCTCCAATCAGCCCCAGCATTTT
TRBJ2-3 | - | few | TRBV25-1 | 14 | CASRQGSAADTQYF | TGTGCCAGCAGACAGGGTAGTGCCGCAGATACGCAGTATTTT
TRBJ2-7 | - | - | TRBV18 | 15 | CASSPPGWEADEQYF | TGTGCCAGCTCACCCCCCGGTTGGGAGGCCGACGAGCAGTACTTC
TRBJ2-5 | - | - | TRBV5-1 | 14 | CASSPGTNQETQYF | TGCGCCAGCAGCCCCGGGACAAATCAAGAGACCCAGTACTTC
TRBJ1-2 | TRBD1 | - | TRBV7-9 | 18 | CASSSSGFTGGAAYGYTF | TGTGCCAGCAGCTCTTCCGGTTTCACAGGGGGCGCTGCGTATGGCTACACCTTC
TRBJ1-6 | TRBD1 | - | TRBV18 | 15 | CASSQGQGKNSPLHF | TGTGCCAGCTCACAGGGACAGGGGAAAAATTCACCCCTCCACTTT